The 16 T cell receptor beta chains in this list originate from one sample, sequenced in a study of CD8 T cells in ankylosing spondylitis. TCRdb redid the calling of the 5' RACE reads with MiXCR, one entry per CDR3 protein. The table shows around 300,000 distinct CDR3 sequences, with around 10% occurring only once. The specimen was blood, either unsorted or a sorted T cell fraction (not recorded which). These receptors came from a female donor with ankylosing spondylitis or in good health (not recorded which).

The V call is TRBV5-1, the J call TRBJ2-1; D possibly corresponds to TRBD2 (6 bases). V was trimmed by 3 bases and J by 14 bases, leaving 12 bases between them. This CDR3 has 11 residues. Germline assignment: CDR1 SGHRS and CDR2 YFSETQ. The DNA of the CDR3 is TGCGCCAGCAGCTCTGACTGGGGGGAGTTCTTC. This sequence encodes CASSSDWGEFF.

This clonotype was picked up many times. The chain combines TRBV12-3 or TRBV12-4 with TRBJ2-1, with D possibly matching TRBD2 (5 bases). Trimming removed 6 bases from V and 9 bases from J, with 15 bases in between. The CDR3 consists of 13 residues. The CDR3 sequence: CASSPRTFGEQFF. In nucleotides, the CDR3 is TGTGCCAGCAGCCCCCGGACTTTTGGTGAGCAGTTCTTC.

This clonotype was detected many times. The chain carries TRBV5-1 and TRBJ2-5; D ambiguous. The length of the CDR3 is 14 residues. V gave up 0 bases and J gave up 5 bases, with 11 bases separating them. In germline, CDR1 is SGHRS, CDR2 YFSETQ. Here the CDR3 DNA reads TGCGCCAGCAGCTTGGTGTCACGGCCGGAGACCCAGTACTTC. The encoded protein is CASSLVSRPETQYF.

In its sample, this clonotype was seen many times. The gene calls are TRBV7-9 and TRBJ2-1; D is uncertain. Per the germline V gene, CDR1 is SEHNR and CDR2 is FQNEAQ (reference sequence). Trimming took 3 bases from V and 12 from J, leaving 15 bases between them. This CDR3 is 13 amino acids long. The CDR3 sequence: CASSFGGTMGQFF. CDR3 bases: TGTGCCAGCAGCTTCGGCGGTACAATGGGGCAGTTCTTC. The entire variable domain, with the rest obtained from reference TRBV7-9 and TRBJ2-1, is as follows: DTGVSQNPRHKITKRGQNVTFRCDPISEHNRLYWYRQTLGQGPEFLTYFQNEAQLEKSRLLSDRFSAERPKGSFSTLEIQRTEQGDSAMYLCASSFGGTMGQFFGPGTRLTVL.

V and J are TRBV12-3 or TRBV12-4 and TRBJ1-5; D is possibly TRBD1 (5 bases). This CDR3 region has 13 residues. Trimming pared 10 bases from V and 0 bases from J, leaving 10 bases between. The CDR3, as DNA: TGTGCCACGTCGACAGTTAGCAATCAGCCCCAGCATTTT. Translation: CATSTVSNQPQHF.

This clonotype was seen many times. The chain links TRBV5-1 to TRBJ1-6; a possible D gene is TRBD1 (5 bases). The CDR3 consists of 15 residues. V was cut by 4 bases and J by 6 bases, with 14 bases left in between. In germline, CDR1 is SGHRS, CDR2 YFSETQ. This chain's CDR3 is CASSRQGISNSPLHF. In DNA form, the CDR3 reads TGCGCCAGCAGCCGCCAGGGTATTAGTAATTCACCCCTCCACTTT.

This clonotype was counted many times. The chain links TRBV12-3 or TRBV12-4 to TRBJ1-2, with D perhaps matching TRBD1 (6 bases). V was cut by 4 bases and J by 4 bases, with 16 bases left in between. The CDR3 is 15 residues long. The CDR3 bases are TGTGCCAGCAGTTCCAGGGGCGTAACAGTCTATGGCTACACCTTC. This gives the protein CASSSRGVTVYGYTF.

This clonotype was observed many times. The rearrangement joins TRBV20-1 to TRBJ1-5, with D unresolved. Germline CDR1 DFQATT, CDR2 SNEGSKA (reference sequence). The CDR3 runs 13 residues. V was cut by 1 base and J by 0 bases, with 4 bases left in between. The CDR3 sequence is CSARGNSNQPQHF. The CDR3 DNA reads TGCAGTGCTAGAGGTAATAGCAATCAGCCCCAGCATTTT.

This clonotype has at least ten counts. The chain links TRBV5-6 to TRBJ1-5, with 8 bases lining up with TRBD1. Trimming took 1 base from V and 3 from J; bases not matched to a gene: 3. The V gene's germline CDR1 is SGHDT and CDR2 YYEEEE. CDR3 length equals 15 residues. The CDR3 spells CASSLMTGDNQPQHF. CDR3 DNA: TGTGCCAGCAGCTTGATGACAGGGGACAATCAGCCCCAGCATTTT.

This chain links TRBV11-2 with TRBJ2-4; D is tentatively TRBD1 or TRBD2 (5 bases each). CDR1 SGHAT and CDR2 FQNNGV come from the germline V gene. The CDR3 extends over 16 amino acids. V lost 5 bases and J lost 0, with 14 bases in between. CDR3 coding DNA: TGTGCCAGCAGCACGGGACCGTCCCTAGCCAAAAACATTCAGTACTTC. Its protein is CASSTGPSLAKNIQYF.

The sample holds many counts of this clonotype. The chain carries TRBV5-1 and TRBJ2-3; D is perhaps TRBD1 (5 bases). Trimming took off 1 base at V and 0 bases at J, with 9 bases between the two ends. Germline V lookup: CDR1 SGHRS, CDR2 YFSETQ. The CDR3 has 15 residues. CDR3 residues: CASSLRQSSTDTQYF. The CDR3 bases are TGCGCCAGCAGCTTGCGACAGTCCAGCACAGATACGCAGTATTTT.

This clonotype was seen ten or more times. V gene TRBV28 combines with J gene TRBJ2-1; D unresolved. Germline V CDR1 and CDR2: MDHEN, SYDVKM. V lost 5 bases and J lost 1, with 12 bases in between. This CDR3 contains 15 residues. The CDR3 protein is CASSELTASYNEQFF. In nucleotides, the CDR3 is TGTGCCAGCAGTGAGCTAACCGCATCCTACAATGAGCAGTTCTTC.

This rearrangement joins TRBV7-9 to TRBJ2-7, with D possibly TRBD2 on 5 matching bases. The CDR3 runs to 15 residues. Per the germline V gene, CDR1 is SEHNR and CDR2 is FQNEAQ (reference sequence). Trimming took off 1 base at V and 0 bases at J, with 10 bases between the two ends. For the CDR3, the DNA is TGTGCCAGCAGCTTAGGAGACGGACTCTCCTACGAGCAGTACTTC. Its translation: CASSLGDGLSYEQYF.

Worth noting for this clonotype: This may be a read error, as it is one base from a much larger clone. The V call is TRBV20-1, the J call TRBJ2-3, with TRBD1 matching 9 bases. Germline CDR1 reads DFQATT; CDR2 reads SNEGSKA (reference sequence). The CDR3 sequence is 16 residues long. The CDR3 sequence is CCARDLLGQGTDTQYF. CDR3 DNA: TGCTGTGCTAGAGATCTCCTGGGACAGGGTACAGATACGCAGTATTTT.

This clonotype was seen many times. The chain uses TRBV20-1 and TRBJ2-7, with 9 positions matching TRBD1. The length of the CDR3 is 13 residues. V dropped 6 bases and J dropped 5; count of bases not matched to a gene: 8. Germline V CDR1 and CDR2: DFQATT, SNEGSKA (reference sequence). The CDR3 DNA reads TGCAGTGCCCAGTCGGACAGGGGCGACGAGCAGTACTTC. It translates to CSAQSDRGDEQYF.

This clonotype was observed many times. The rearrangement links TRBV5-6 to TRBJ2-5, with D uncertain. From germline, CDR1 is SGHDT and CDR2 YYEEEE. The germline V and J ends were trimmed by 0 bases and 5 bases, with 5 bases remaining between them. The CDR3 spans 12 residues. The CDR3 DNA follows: TGTGCCAGCAGCTTGGGAAGGGAGACCCAGTACTTC. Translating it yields CASSLGRETQYF. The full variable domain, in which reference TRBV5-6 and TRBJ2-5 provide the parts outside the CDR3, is DAGVTQSPTHLIKTRGQQVTLRCSPKSGHDTVSWYQQALGQGPQFIFQYYEEEERQRGNFPDRFSGHQFPNYSSELNVNALLLGDSALYLCASSLGRETQYFGPGTRLLVL.